These T cell receptor beta chains were read from a single sample in a study of graft-versus-host responses after intestinal transplantation. Data came from immunoSEQ multiplex PCR; TCRdb stores just in-frame clones and leaves some out. The sample carries around 100,000 clones, approximately 93% recorded once. Their antigens remain unidentified. This specimen was unstimulated CD8+ T cells sorted from spleen or lymph node cells, taken before transplant. Receptor source: a human donor who was the organ donor for an intestinal transplant. Both conserved end residues are trimmed from each CDR3. The order of the fields is V gene, clone size, CDR3 protein. Size is omitted from some rows. Given values are once, few, many or a class for expanded clones.

TRBV27,once,ASSSIAPGDGGYT
TRBV6-5,NA,ASSYPSASGSYEQY
TRBV7-2,NA,ASSKEGQGASEAF
TRBV10-3,NA,AISEAGEETQY
TRBV18,NA,ASSGLAYEQY
TRBV6-1,NA,ASRQGGLTF
TRBV10-2,NA,ASGSGTPWPVDTIY
TRBV9,once,ASSVTSGTGELF
TRBV5-1,NA,ASSPAGSSGNTIY
TRBV27,NA,ASSPRQGSNQPQH
TRBV27,NA,ASSLSWSSYNEQF
TRBV4-2,NA,ASSQGAEAF
TRBV9,NA,ASSALGGTDTQY
TRBV5-6,NA,ASSLGLGTVEDEQY
TRBV2,NA,ARYRLAGPISYEQY
TRBV11-3,NA,ASSPLDGNEQF
TRBV9,once,ASSVTLGGYNEQF
TRBV29-1,NA,SALSLENTEAF
TRBV7-9,NA,ASTGQGAGEQY
TRBV4-1,NA,ASSLSGTGATEAF
TRBV9,NA,ASSVTTRGPYNEQF
TRBV4-1,NA,ASRPVGTDTQY
TRBV5-6,NA,ASSFRSLVDYGYT
TRBV19,once,ASSIFQGANEQY
TRBV14,NA,ASSQEGSGGDDPLNYEQY
TRBV14,NA,ASSLGDEQY
TRBV28,NA,ASNKFRDRVTGTEAF
TRBV7-8,NA,ASSSVRQGNTEAF
TRBV5-6,NA,ASSLGVRETEAF
TRBV5-1,NA,ASSYLTGTRYGYT
TRBV27,NA,ASSPGFESYEQY
TRBV6-1,NA,ASNPDNSNTGELF
TRBV7-2,NA,ASSLAGSYNEQF
TRBV7-9,once,ASILEGSDHPDTQY
TRBV20-1,NA,SASTSNTQY
TRBV27,NA,ASSFTGRDTQY
TRBV19,NA,ASSIDSASGVNEQF
TRBV4-1,NA,ASRATSNEQF
TRBV4-1,NA,ASSHPPMVASGRNQNSYEQY
TRBV4-3,NA,ASSQDAGAQY
TRBV28,NA,ASSLRGSGQPQH
TRBV6-5,NA,ASRPTGDYGYT
TRBV5-1,NA,ASSPWGRVRSYEQY
TRBV19,NA,ASSPGSTNEQY
TRBV5-4,NA,ASSSGQGEYEQY
TRBV27,NA,ASSLSGGNPQH
TRBV6-5,NA,ASSLAGQGATEAF
TRBV4-3,NA,ASSQGVGGLGSTEAF
TRBV5-4,NA,ASSLAEPDTDTQY
TRBV28,NA,ASRSRDRTYHSGNTIY
TRBV6-1,NA,ASRDWAVLNTEAF
TRBV9,NA,ASSGDGYEQY
TRBV28,once,ASSFRLAGSANEQF